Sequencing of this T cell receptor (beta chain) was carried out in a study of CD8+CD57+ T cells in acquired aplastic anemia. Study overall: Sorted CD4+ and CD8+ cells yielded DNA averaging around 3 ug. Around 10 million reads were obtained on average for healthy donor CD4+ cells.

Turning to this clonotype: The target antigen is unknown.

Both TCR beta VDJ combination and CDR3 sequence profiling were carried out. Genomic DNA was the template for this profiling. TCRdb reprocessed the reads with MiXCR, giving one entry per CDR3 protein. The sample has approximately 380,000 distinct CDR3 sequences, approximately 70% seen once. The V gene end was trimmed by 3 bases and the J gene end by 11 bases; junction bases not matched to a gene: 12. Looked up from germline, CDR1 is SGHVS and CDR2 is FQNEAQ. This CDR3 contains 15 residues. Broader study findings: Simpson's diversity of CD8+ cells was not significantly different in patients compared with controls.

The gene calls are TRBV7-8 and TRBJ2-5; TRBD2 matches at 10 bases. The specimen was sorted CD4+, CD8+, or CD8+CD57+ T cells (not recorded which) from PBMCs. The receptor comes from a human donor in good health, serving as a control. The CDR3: CASSLGLALQDTQYF. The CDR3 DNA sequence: TGTGCCAGCAGCTTGGGACTAGCGTTACAAGATACGCAGTACTTC. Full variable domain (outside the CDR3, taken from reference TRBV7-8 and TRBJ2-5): GAGVSQSPRYKVAKRGQDVALRCDPISGHVSLFWYQQALGQGPEFLTYFQNEAQLDKSGLPSDRFFAERPEGSVSTLKIQRTQQEDSAVYLCASSLGLALQDTQYFGPGTRLLVL.